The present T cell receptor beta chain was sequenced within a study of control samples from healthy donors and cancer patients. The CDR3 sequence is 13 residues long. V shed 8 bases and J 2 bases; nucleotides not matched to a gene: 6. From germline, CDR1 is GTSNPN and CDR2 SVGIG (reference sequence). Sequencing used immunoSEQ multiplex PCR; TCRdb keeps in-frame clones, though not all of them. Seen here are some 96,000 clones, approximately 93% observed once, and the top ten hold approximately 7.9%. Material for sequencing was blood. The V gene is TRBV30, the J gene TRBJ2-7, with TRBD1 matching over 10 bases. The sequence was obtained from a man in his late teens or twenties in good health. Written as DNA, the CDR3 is TGTGCCACGGGACAGGGGTTGACCTACGAGCAGTACTTC. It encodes CATGQGLTYEQYF.